The 25 T cell receptor beta chains below were found in one sample sequenced in a study of cytotoxic CD8 clonotypes in ibrutinib-treated CLL. This table comes from immunoSEQ multiplex PCR, and its TCRdb copy is limited to in-frame clones, with some not included. The sample carries over 130,000 clones, 80% recorded once. Sequenced material: PBMCs, taken after 36 months of ibrutinib treatment. The receptors originated from a human donor with chronic lymphocytic leukemia.

This clone was detected only a few times. This chain uses TRBV15 with TRBJ1-5; D is possibly TRBD1 (5 bases). V lost 0 bases to trimming and J lost 0 bases, with 6 bases between them. Germline V gene lookup returns CDR1 LNHNV and CDR2 YYDKDF (reference sequence). The CDR3 contains 15 residues. DNA of the CDR3: TGTGCCACCAGCAGAGATAGGGGTAGCAATCAGCCCCAGCATTTT. Translated: CATSRDRGSNQPQHF.

V is TRBV7-8 and J is TRBJ1-2, with no clear D. Germline CDR1 and CDR2: SGHVS and FQNEAQ. Trimming stripped 2 bases from V and 3 bases from J, with 7 bases between. This CDR3 contains 13 residues. The CDR3 spells CASSLHFDYGYTF. The CDR3 DNA is TGTGCCAGCAGCTTACATTTCGACTATGGCTACACCTTC.

The chain couples TRBV18 to TRBJ1-1; D uncertain. Germline lookup yields CDR1 KGHSH and CDR2 LQKENI. Between the trimmed V and J ends, which lost 2 bases and 2 bases, there was a span of 9 bases. The CDR3 spans 14 residues. CDR3 in amino acids: CASSPGRVNTEAFF. The CDR3 DNA reads as TGTGCCAGCTCACCAGGACGGGTAAACACTGAAGCTTTCTTT. The full variable domain, its missing parts supplied by reference TRBV18 and TRBJ1-1, is NAGVMQNPRHLVRRRGQEARLRCSPMKGHSHVYWYRQLPEEGLKFMVYLQKENIIDESGMPKERFSAEFPKEGPSILRIQQVVRGDSAAYFCASSPGRVNTEAFFGQGTRLTVV.

This rearrangement joins TRBV6-1 to TRBJ1-4; TRBD1 agrees at 8 bases. V gave up 6 bases and J gave up 5 bases; unmatched junction bases: 5. The CDR3 length is 14 residues. Germline V gene data show CDR1 as MNHNS and CDR2 as SASEGT. In nucleotides, the CDR3 is TGTGCCAGCAGGAGGGACAGGTTAAATGAAAAACTGTTTTTT. Amino acid sequence: CASRRDRLNEKLFF.

The gene calls are TRBV6-1 and TRBJ2-7, with 10 nucleotides matching TRBD2. In germline, CDR1 is MNHNS, CDR2 SASEGT. The J segment lost 2 bases and the V segment lost 4 bases, leaving 5 bases of the junction unmatched. There are 15 residues in the CDR3. This CDR3 reads CASSGESGGAYEQYF. Written as DNA, the CDR3 is TGTGCCAGCAGTGGAGAAAGCGGGGGGGCCTACGAGCAGTACTTC.

The chain recombines TRBV5-4 with TRBJ2-7; perhaps TRBD1 as D (6 bases). The CDR3 has 13 amino acids. V was cut by 0 bases and J by 5 bases, with 9 bases left in between. Germline V CDR1 and CDR2: SGHNT, YYREEE (reference sequence). The CDR3, as DNA: TGTGCCAGCAGCTTGGTTCAGGGGAACGAGCAGTACTTC. Translating gives CASSLVQGNEQYF.

The V gene is TRBV6-6, the J gene TRBJ1-6; the match to TRBD1 covers 7 bases. V was clipped by 7 bases and J by 7 bases; unmatched bases: 10. CDR3 length: 15 residues. Per germline, CDR1 MNHNY and CDR2 SVGAGI (reference sequence). In nucleotides, the CDR3 is TGTGCCAGCAACCCGTCCCGGGACAGAAATTCACCCCTCCACTTT. Translated: CASNPSRDRNSPLHF.

This chain links TRBV4-2 with TRBJ2-7, with D tentatively TRBD2 (6 bases). Per germline, CDR1 LGHNA and CDR2 YNFKEQ. Trimming shortened V by 0 bases and J by 5 bases, and 14 bases separated the two germline ends. The CDR3 consists of 15 residues. CDR3 in amino acids: CASSQDEEGGNEQYF. The CDR3 coding sequence is TGTGCCAGCAGCCAAGATGAGGAGGGAGGCAACGAGCAGTACTTC.

The chain has TRBV5-1 and TRBJ2-3, with D perhaps matching TRBD2 (7 bases). CDR3 length: 16 residues. V dropped 0 bases and J dropped 1 base, with 12 bases sitting between them. Germline CDR1 SGHRS, CDR2 YFSETQ. The CDR3 coding sequence is TGCGCCAGCAGCTTGGATGGGCGGGGGCGCACAGATACGCAGTATTTT. Translating it yields CASSLDGRGRTDTQYF.

The chain couples TRBV10-3 to TRBJ2-2; TRBD1 matches at 10 bases. The CDR3 has 14 amino acids. CDR1 and CDR2 from the germline V gene are ENHRY and SYGVKD. V dropped 7 bases and J dropped 6; count of bases not matched to a gene: 5. CDR3 sequence reads: CAIKGTGVAGELFF. The DNA of the CDR3 is TGTGCCATCAAAGGGACAGGGGTCGCCGGGGAGCTGTTTTTT.

This rearrangement joins TRBV4-1 to TRBJ2-7, with a weak D call TRBD1 (6 bases). This CDR3 is built from 16 residues. V shed 3 bases and J shed 3 bases, with 18 bases lying between them. The germline V gene encodes CDR1 MGHRA and CDR2 YSYEKL. Here the CDR3 reads CASSHTGYLGYYEQYF. The CDR3, as DNA: TGCGCCAGCAGCCATACAGGGTACTTGGGGTACTACGAGCAGTACTTC.

V gene TRBV7-6 combines with J gene TRBJ1-3, with D perhaps TRBD1 (5 bases). Per germline, CDR1 SGHVS and CDR2 FNYEAQ. This CDR3 spans 15 amino acids. V shed 4 bases and J shed 4 bases, with 14 bases lying between them. CDR3 amino acids: CASSSSTGRGNTIYF. The DNA of the CDR3 is TGTGCCAGCAGCTCATCTACAGGTAGAGGAAACACCATATATTTT. Variable domain in full (rest from reference TRBV7-6 and TRBJ1-3): GAGVSQSPRYKVTKRGQDVALRCDPISGHVSLYWYRQALGQGPEFLTYFNYEAQQDKSGLPNDRFSAERPEGSISTLTIQRTEQRDSAMYRCASSSSTGRGNTIYFGEGSWLTVV.

This clone was seen just once. The chain employs TRBV19 and TRBJ1-2; D gene unclear. V shed 3 bases and J shed 8 bases, with 10 bases lying between them. Per germline, CDR1 LNHDA and CDR2 SQIVND (reference sequence). CDR3 length: 12 residues. CDR3 residues: CASSILAGGYTF. In nucleotides, the CDR3 is TGTGCCAGTAGTATTCTTGCGGGGGGCTACACCTTC. The full variable domain, completed using reference TRBV19 and TRBJ1-2, is DGGITQSPKYLFRKEGQNVTLSCEQNLNHDAMYWYRQDPGQGLRLIYYSQIVNDFQKGDIAEGYSVSREKKESFPLTVTSAQKNPTAFYLCASSILAGGYTFGSGTRLTVV.

The gene calls are TRBV29-1 and TRBJ2-3; 8 nucleotides line up with TRBD2. The CDR3 contains 13 residues. Germline assignment: CDR1 SQVTM and CDR2 ANQGSEA. V lost 4 bases and J lost 5; bases outside the gene matches: 5. The CDR3 protein is CSVVSGIVDTQYF. The CDR3 DNA is TGCAGCGTTGTTAGCGGGATAGTAGATACGCAGTATTTT.

This clone came up a few times. The chain employs TRBV28 and TRBJ1-5, with 8 bases matching TRBD1. The CDR3 is 14 residues long. CDR1 is MDHEN, CDR2 SYDVKM, per germline. The junction had 3 bases not matched to a gene; V was cut back by 3 bases and J by 5 bases. CDR3 DNA: TGTGCCAGCAGTTTCGACAGGGGAGATCAGCCCCAGCATTTT. The encoded protein is CASSFDRGDQPQHF.

The chain is built from TRBV30 and TRBJ2-7; 15 bases agree with TRBD2. CDR1 GTSNPN and CDR2 SVGIG come from the germline V gene (reference sequence). V shed 8 bases, J shed 2 bases, and the junction held 28 bases outside the gene matches. The CDR3 is 22 amino acids. The CDR3 nucleotides read TGTGCCGGGAATCATACCGAAGTGGGTCGGACTAGCGGGAGGGCCCGTCCCTACGAGCAGTACTTC. It yields the protein CAGNHTEVGRTSGRARPYEQYF.

J is TRBJ2-2 and V is TRBV7-9; D possibly corresponds to TRBD1 (5 bases). Trimming left V 8 bases short and J 3 bases short, with 13 bases between. CDR1 and CDR2 from the germline V gene are SEHNR and FQNEAQ (reference sequence). The CDR3 has 14 residues. The CDR3, as DNA: TGTGCCAGCTTGGTAACCAGGGACACCGGGGAGCTGTTTTTT. This gives the protein CASLVTRDTGELFF. Looking up the rest from reference TRBV7-9 and TRBJ2-2 gives the full variable domain: DTGVSQNPRHKITKRGQNVTFRCDPISEHNRLYWYRQTLGQGPEFLTYFQNEAQLEKSRLLSDRFSAERPKGSFSTLEIQRTEQGDSAMYLCASLVTRDTGELFFGEGSRLTVL.

The chain couples TRBV12-5 to TRBJ1-1; D uncertain. Germline-derived CDR1 and CDR2 are LGHNT and FRNRAP. The CDR3 runs to 11 residues. Trimming removed 7 bases from V and 7 bases from J, with 10 bases in between. DNA of the CDR3: TGTGCTAGTGTCGAGTTGCTTGAAGCTTTCTTT. Translation gives CASVELLEAFF.

The V gene is TRBV11-2, the J gene TRBJ2-1, with 8 positions matching TRBD2. V lost 7 bases, J lost 4 bases, and 9 bases stayed unmatched. Germline assignment: CDR1 SGHAT and CDR2 FQNNGV. The length of the CDR3 is 15 residues. The chain's CDR3 is CASKSGSGVYNEQFF. DNA for the CDR3: TGTGCCAGCAAATCAGGTAGCGGGGTATACAATGAGCAGTTCTTC. The full variable domain, in which reference TRBV11-2 and TRBJ2-1 provide the parts outside the CDR3, is EAGVAQSPRYKIIEKRQSVAFWCNPISGHATLYWYQQILGQGPKLLIQFQNNGVVDDSQLPKDRFSAERLKGVDSTLKIQPAKLEDSAVYLCASKSGSGVYNEQFFGPGTRLTVL.

The rearrangement uses TRBV9 and TRBJ2-5; D uncertain. Trimming took 0 bases from V and 5 from J, leaving 2 bases between them. The CDR3 length is 11 residues. CDR1 and CDR2 (germline): SGDLS, YYNGEE. The CDR3 nucleotides are TGTGCCAGCAGCGTAGCGGAGACCCAGTACTTC. Translating it yields CASSVAETQYF. Full variable domain (missing parts from reference TRBV9 and TRBJ2-5): DSGVTQTPKHLITATGQRVTLRCSPRSGDLSVYWYQQSLDQGLQFLIQYYNGEERAKGNILERFSAQQFPDLHSELNLSSLELGDSALYFCASSVAETQYFGPGTRLLVL.

The chain couples TRBV7-9 to TRBJ1-2; D is unclear. The CDR3 sequence is 16 residues long. CDR1 SEHNR and CDR2 FQNEAQ come from the germline V gene (reference sequence). Trimming cost V 0 bases and J 5 bases, with 16 bases left between them. The CDR3 is CASSLAGALRSYGYTF. CDR3 DNA: TGTGCCAGCAGCTTAGCAGGTGCGCTCCGGTCTTATGGCTACACCTTC.

This chain uses TRBV27 with TRBJ2-7; D not certain. Germline CDR1 is MNHEY and CDR2 is SMNVEV (reference sequence). V was trimmed by 3 bases and J by 0 bases, leaving 6 bases between them. The CDR3 spans 13 residues. CDR3 in amino acids: CASSLGISYEQYF. The CDR3 nucleotides read TGTGCCAGCAGTTTGGGCATCTCCTACGAGCAGTACTTC.

The CDR3 DNA follows: TGTGCCAGCAGCTTACAGGGATACGAGCAGTACTTC. Encoded protein: CASSLQGYEQYF. The chain carries TRBV11-3 and TRBJ2-7, with a tentative D call TRBD1 (5 bases). V lost 2 bases, J lost 4 bases, and 6 bases lay in between. The length of the CDR3 is 12 residues. Germline-derived CDR1 and CDR2 are SGHNT and YENEEA.

The J gene is TRBJ2-3, the V gene TRBV30; D remains unclear. This CDR3 has 11 residues. Germline V gene lookup returns CDR1 GTSNPN and CDR2 SVGIG (reference sequence). V was shortened by 5 bases and J by 2 bases, with 5 bases between the two germline ends. The CDR3 here is CAWDTTDTQYF. The CDR3 bases are TGTGCCTGGGACACCACAGATACGCAGTATTTT.

The J gene is TRBJ2-7, the V gene TRBV7-9, with D possibly matching TRBD1 (6 bases). The CDR3 runs 18 residues. V was shortened by 1 base and J by 0 bases, with 19 bases between the two germline ends. CDR1 is SEHNR and CDR2 is FQNEAQ in the germline V gene (reference sequence). CDR3 in amino acids: CASSLVGGQTQSSYEQYF. The CDR3 nucleotides are TGTGCCAGCAGCTTAGTAGGAGGACAGACTCAGAGCTCCTACGAGCAGTACTTC.